Below, 9 T cell receptor beta chains from the same sample are listed, as sequenced in a study of OX40 agonist ivuxolimab in advanced cancers. Assay used: immunoSEQ multiplex PCR; TCRdb lists only in-frame clones, some missing. The sample includes about 85,000 clones, 87% of them seen just once. The sequencing here drew on CD4+ or CD8+ T cells sorted from blood, taken in a trial of the OX40 agonist ivuxolimab. The source of these receptors is an adult with an advanced solid tumor such as melanoma, head and neck, liver or kidney cancer.

The CDR3 loop is CASSFGSANTGELFF. In nucleotides, the CDR3 is TGTGCCAGCAGTTTCGGTAGCGCGAACACCGGGGAGCTGTTTTTT. V usage is TRBV28 and J usage is TRBJ2-2, with D tentatively TRBD2 (5 bases). The germline gives CDR1 MDHEN, CDR2 SYDVKM. V was shortened by 3 bases and J by 0 bases, with 8 bases between the two germline ends. The CDR3 totals 15 residues.

The chain links TRBV10-3 to TRBJ2-6; 7 nucleotides line up with TRBD1. The germline gives CDR1 ENHRY, CDR2 SYGVKD. The CDR3 spans 18 residues. Trimming at V came to 0 bases and at J to 0 bases, leaving 5 bases not matched to a gene. The CDR3 sequence: CAISESTGTSSGANVLTF. In nucleotides, the CDR3 is TGTGCCATCAGTGAGTCGACAGGGACAAGCTCTGGGGCCAACGTCCTGACTTTC.

The V and J genes are TRBV10-1 and TRBJ2-3, with 9 bases aligning to TRBD2. The CDR3 has 15 residues. The germline V gene encodes CDR1 WNHNN and CDR2 SYGVQD (reference sequence). V dropped 3 bases and J dropped 1; count of bases not matched to a gene: 2. The CDR3 region is CASSDQRGGTDTQYF. CDR3 nucleotide sequence: TGCGCCAGCAGTGATCAGCGGGGGGGCACAGATACGCAGTATTTT.

This clone has only one observation. V is TRBV7-6 and J is TRBJ1-2, with TRBD1 matching over 9 bases. The germline V gene has CDR1 SGHVS and CDR2 FNYEAQ. Trimming took 2 bases from V and 9 from J; bases not matched to a gene: 4. The CDR3 has 13 residues. For the CDR3, the DNA is TGTGCCAGCAGCTTAATAGGACAGGGGAGCTACACCTTC. It encodes CASSLIGQGSYTF. The full variable domain, its missing parts supplied by reference TRBV7-6 and TRBJ1-2, is GAGVSQSPRYKVTKRGQDVALRCDPISGHVSLYWYRQALGQGPEFLTYFNYEAQQDKSGLPNDRFSAERPEGSISTLTIQRTEQRDSAMYRCASSLIGQGSYTFGSGTRLTVV.

The CDR3, as DNA: TGTGCCAGCAGCTTAGGGGGGCCGAGATGGAACACTGAAGCTTTCTTT. Protein sequence: CASSLGGPRWNTEAFF. The chain is built from TRBV7-6 and TRBJ1-1; tentatively, D is TRBD1 (6 bases). Trimming took 1 base from V and 1 from J, leaving 13 bases between them. There are 16 residues in the CDR3. CDR1 is SGHVS, CDR2 FNYEAQ, per germline.

The rearrangement joins TRBV5-1 to TRBJ1-2; 8 bases map to TRBD1. The V gene end was trimmed by 4 bases and the J gene end by 0 bases; junction bases not matched to a gene: 5. The germline gives CDR1 SGHRS, CDR2 YFSETQ. The CDR3 consists of 15 residues. This CDR3 reads CASSGQGFTNYGYTF. In DNA form, the CDR3 reads TGCGCCAGCAGCGGACAGGGCTTCACTAACTATGGCTACACCTTC.

The chain uses TRBV28 and TRBJ2-4; no clear D gene. Germline V lookup: CDR1 MDHEN, CDR2 SYDVKM. This CDR3 region has 13 residues. V was shortened by 6 bases and J by 8 bases, with 14 bases between the two germline ends. DNA of the CDR3: TGTGCCAGCAGCAGTCTCAATTCCCACATTCAGTACTTC. As protein: CASSSLNSHIQYF.

The chain couples TRBV4-2 to TRBJ2-3, with 15 bases that match TRBD2. Per germline, CDR1 LGHNA and CDR2 YNFKEQ. The CDR3 spans 18 residues. Trimming at V came to 1 base and at J to 8 bases, leaving 10 bases not matched to a gene. The CDR3 here is CASSQGTSGGARLGTQYF. For the CDR3, the DNA is TGTGCCAGCAGCCAAGGGACTAGCGGGGGGGCCCGTCTTGGTACGCAGTATTTT.

The chain employs TRBV5-1 and TRBJ2-3; TRBD1 aligns across 8 bases. The CDR3 extends over 14 amino acids. Germline V gives CDR1 SGHRS, CDR2 YFSETQ. V dropped 4 bases and J dropped 2; count of bases not matched to a gene: 3. The CDR3 DNA is TGCGCCAGCAGCCCGGGACAGGCCACAGATACGCAGTATTTT. It yields the protein CASSPGQATDTQYF.